The clone carrying this T cell receptor (beta chain) was counted only a few times. The antigen is not known. Via MiXCR, TCRdb re-called the 5' RACE reads, giving one row per CDR3 protein. The table includes about 440,000 distinct CDR3 sequences, 20% detected once. CDR3 length: 14 residues. CDR1 is SNHLY, CDR2 FYNNEI, per germline. V lost 7 bases to trimming and J lost 5 bases; unmatched junction nucleotides: 5. This entry comes from a study of T-cell memory formation after mild COVID-19. At the level of the study: TCR clusters largely stayed donor specific.

Overall study findings and caveats: CD8+ contracting clones occupied EMRA, while CD4+ ones occupied mainly CM and EM. There was a balanced CD4/CD8 profile in clones contracting day 15 to 85, and later expanders leaned CD4+.

The source material was PBMCs or a T cell subset sorted from them (not recorded which). The V and J genes are TRBV2 and TRBJ1-6, with 7 bases fitting TRBD1. The clonotype was recovered from an adult woman who had mild COVID-19 (a few samples of this study predate the infection). Cell type and time point are not known. The CDR3 bases are TGTGCCAGCATCCCCGGGACAGATAATTCACCCCTCCACTTT. Its protein product is CASIPGTDNSPLHF. Full variable domain (rest looked up from reference TRBV2 and TRBJ1-6): EPEVTQTPSHQVTQMGQEVILRCVPISNHLYFYWYRQILGQKVEFLVSFYNNEISEKSEIFDDQFSVERPDGSNFTLKIRSTKLEDSAMYFCASIPGTDNSPLHFGNGTRLTVT.